This TCR beta chain originates from a study of cytomegalovirus exposure and HLA in healthy donors. Assay: immunoSEQ multiplex PCR; the TCRdb copy retains only in-frame clones and omits some. The top ten clones hold about 7.8% of a sample with some 50,000 clones, around 94% of them seen once. For this clone: Antigen specificity is unknown.

Whole-study results and caveats: The tendency of first-cohort TCR clusters to co-occur in the 120 or so validation repertoires was the finding of a later analysis. The investigators catalogued 164 TCR beta chains as cytomegalovirus-associated.

The V gene lost 5 bases and the J gene lost 9 bases, with 14 bases spanning the gap. The CDR3 is made up of 13 amino acids. Germline V lookup: CDR1 MRHNA, CDR2 SNTAGT. The sequence derives from a woman under 30 in good health and CMV-seropositive. The chain has TRBV6-4 and TRBJ2-1; D is uncertain. Source material: PBMCs. The CDR3 region is CASSRDDRSEQFF. For the CDR3, the DNA is TGTGCCAGCAGTAGAGATGATAGAAGTGAGCAGTTCTTC.